These 8 T cell receptor beta chains were all obtained from the same sample, sequenced in a study of T-cell reconstitution after alpha-beta-depleted transplantation in children. Using unique molecular identifiers, the investigators prepared the TCRbeta library. In TCRdb, the PCR reads were re-called with MiXCR into one record per CDR3 protein. The sample has some 220,000 distinct CDR3 sequences; about a tenth are singletons. This material consisted of PBMCs, taken before TCRalphabeta/CD19-depleted stem cell transplant. These receptors all stem from a child less than two years old with acute myeloid leukemia, due to receive a stem cell transplant.

This chain links TRBV20-1 with TRBJ2-3, with 9 bases identical to TRBD1. This CDR3 has 12 amino acids. In germline, CDR1 is DFQATT, CDR2 SNEGSKA (reference sequence). Germline trimming cut 5 bases from V and 12 bases from J; bases unmatched to any gene: 9. The CDR3 bases are TGCAGTGCTCGACTCGGGACAGGGCTACAGTATTTT. It specifies CSARLGTGLQYF.

The sample holds many counts of this clonotype. V and J are TRBV4-1 and TRBJ2-5; 8 nucleotides agree with TRBD1. CDR3 size: 14 residues. Germline lookup yields CDR1 MGHRA and CDR2 YSYEKL. J gave up 4 bases and V 1 base, and 2 bases lay outside the gene matches. The DNA of the CDR3 is TGCGCCAGCAGCCAAGGGACAGGGCGAGAGACCCAGTACTTC. Protein: CASSQGTGRETQYF.

There are many counts of this clonotype. The chain joins TRBV5-1 to TRBJ2-2, with 7 bases identical to TRBD2. Trimming at V came to 4 bases and at J to 1 base, leaving 7 bases not matched to a gene. Looked up from germline, CDR1 is SGHRS and CDR2 is YFSETQ. The CDR3 covers 16 residues. The CDR3 protein is CASSISGKGNTGELFF. The CDR3, as DNA: TGCGCCAGCAGCATCAGCGGGAAAGGGAACACCGGGGAGCTGTTTTTT.

This clonotype was picked up many times. The genes are TRBV5-1 and TRBJ1-1, with a weak D call TRBD1 (6 bases). There are 14 residues in the CDR3. V dropped 2 bases and J dropped 1 base, with 9 bases sitting between them. Germline loops: CDR1 SGHRS, CDR2 YFSETQ. The CDR3 region has the DNA TGCGCCAGCAGCTTTGGGGGGCAGAACACTGAAGCTTTCTTT. It yields the protein CASSFGGQNTEAFF. Together with reference TRBV5-1 and TRBJ1-1, the CDR3 gives the full variable domain: KAGVTQTPRYLIKTRGQQVTLSCSPISGHRSVSWYQQTPGQGLQFLFEYFSETQRNKGNFPGRFSGRQFSNSRSEMNVSTLELGDSALYLCASSFGGQNTEAFFGQGTRLTVV.

The sample holds many counts of this clonotype. V is TRBV7-2 and J is TRBJ1-1; no definite D call. Trimming took 3 bases from V and 10 from J, leaving 12 bases between them. This CDR3 has 12 residues. From germline, CDR1 is SGHTA and CDR2 FQGNSA. CDR3 DNA: TGTGCCAGCAGCTTGTCTGGATTTGGAGCTTTCTTT. This gives the protein CASSLSGFGAFF.

This clonotype has ten or more counts. The rearrangement joins TRBV5-1 to TRBJ1-1; TRBD1 aligns across 7 bases. V shed 3 bases, J shed 5 bases, and the junction held 1 base outside the gene matches. CDR3 length equals 12 residues. Germline CDR1 reads SGHRS; CDR2 reads YFSETQ. CDR3 in DNA: TGCGCCAGCAGCTCGGACAGGACTGAAGCTTTCTTT. This codes for CASSSDRTEAFF.

There are many counts of this clonotype. This rearrangement joins TRBV20-1 to TRBJ2-3; TRBD2 aligns across 8 bases. V lost 5 bases and J lost 5; bases outside the gene matches: 24. CDR1 and CDR2 from the germline V gene are DFQATT and SNEGSKA (reference sequence). The CDR3 totals 19 residues. The CDR3 loop is CSAFRTSAGAGGGGDTQYF. DNA for the CDR3: TGCAGTGCTTTCCGGACGTCCGCCGGGGCGGGAGGAGGTGGAGATACGCAGTATTTT.

This clonotype was picked up many times. The J gene is TRBJ2-7, the V gene TRBV5-1; no clear D. V lost 0 bases to trimming and J lost 2 bases, with 9 bases between them. Germline V gene lookup returns CDR1 SGHRS and CDR2 YFSETQ. The CDR3 extends over 14 amino acids. The CDR3 is CASSLGRVTYEQYF. The CDR3 nucleotides read TGCGCCAGCAGCTTGGGACGGGTGACCTACGAGCAGTACTTC.